This T cell receptor (beta chain) was identified in a study of blood T cell repertoires in COVID-19. Measured with immunoSEQ multiplex PCR; TCRdb has only the in-frame clones, and not every one. Seen here are almost 500,000 clones, 80% to 90% observed once, and the top ten hold roughly 8.5%. The CDR3 runs 13 residues. Looked up from germline, CDR1 is SGHTA and CDR2 is FQGNSA. Between the trimmed V and J ends, which lost 6 bases and 5 bases, there was a span of 12 bases. The V call is TRBV7-2, the J call TRBJ2-3, with a weak D call TRBD2 (5 bases). The sequence came from a woman aged 55 to 70 who had recovered from COVID-19. Sequenced input: PBMCs or T cells enriched from blood (not recorded which). Here the CDR3 DNA reads TGTGCCAGCAGTCTGGCCAGCGGAGATACGCAGTATTTT. Translated, it gives CASSLASGDTQYF.